This TCR beta chain was captured in a study of human T cells and chemical hapten exposure. Overall study context: The patient population, which was mostly female, had alopecia areata, totalis or universalis. Study-level findings and limits: Clustering by CDR3 similarity yielded significantly more large clusters from expanded TCRs than controls. PT1 expanded TCR numbers rose with patch test score. The study found that DPC sensitization did not change TCRs above 1 in 1000 frequency.

This CDR3 is built from 17 residues. Regarding this clonotype: The target antigen is unknown.

Time point in this sample: patch test 1, 2 weeks after DPC sensitization. The treatment was: therapeutic diphenylcyclopropenone sensitization with weekly scalp DPC. One entry per CDR3 protein results from TCRdb running MiXCR on the RACE reads. The sample contains around 120,000 distinct CDR3 sequences, 9% to 13% of which appear only once. The sample here was whole blood, taken in connection with sensitization to the hapten diphenylcyclopropenone (DPC). This clonotype originated in a woman aged 45-60 years with alopecia areata. Some clones in this sample may be carry-over from other donors' samples. The chain joins TRBV3-2 to TRBJ2-3; the D call in the table, TRBD1, was not verified against the DNA. TRBV3-2 is termed a pseudogene. CDR3 coding DNA: TGTGCCAGCAGCTATCCAACCGGGACAGGGCGAACAGATACGCAGTATTTT. Amino acids: CASSYPTGTGRTDTQYF.